A single sample is the source of the 8 T cell receptor beta chains below, sequenced in a study of CD8+ T cells in alopecia areata. Documented treatment: oral pan-JAK inhibitor, 5-10 mg twice daily. RNA extraction was followed by reverse transcription into cDNA, which acted as the sequencing template. Assay used: immunoSEQ multiplex PCR; TCRdb lists only in-frame clones, some missing. Of 35,000 to 50,000 clones in the sample, roughly 89% were seen once. The specimen was CD8+ T cells sorted from blood, collected at week 24, from a patient treated with tofacitinib. These receptors were obtained from a human donor with alopecia areata.

The CDR3 bases are TGTGCCAGCAGCACCCAGACCTACGAGCAGTACTTC. Its protein is CASSTQTYEQYF. The chain couples TRBV7-9 to TRBJ2-7, with D unresolved. The CDR3 extends over 12 amino acids. Trimming pared 5 bases from V and 2 bases from J, leaving 7 bases between. Germline assignment: CDR1 SEHNR and CDR2 FQNEAQ (reference sequence).

J is TRBJ2-7 and V is TRBV4-3; D may correspond to TRBD1 or TRBD2 (5 bases each). Trimming pared 4 bases from V and 3 bases from J, leaving 22 bases between. The CDR3 length is 17 residues. Germline values: CDR1 LGHNA, CDR2 YSLEER. The DNA of the CDR3 is TGCGCCAGCAGCCTACGGGGTGAAGGGGCGAGGAGCTACGAGCAGTACTTC. This gives the protein CASSLRGEGARSYEQYF.

The rearrangement uses TRBV7-2 and TRBJ2-3; D is perhaps TRBD2 (5 bases). Germline V gene sequence: CDR1 SGHTA, CDR2 FQGNSA. Trimming cost V 3 bases and J 1 base, with 5 bases left between them. CDR3 length equals 13 residues. The CDR3 DNA reads TGTGCCAGCAGCTTGGGAGGCACAGATACGCAGTATTTT. Encoded protein: CASSLGGTDTQYF.

The V and J genes are TRBV6-6 and TRBJ2-2, with D possibly TRBD1 on 5 matching bases. The V gene lost 0 bases and the J gene lost 5 bases, with 13 bases spanning the gap. The CDR3 covers 16 residues. Germline assignment: CDR1 MNHNY and CDR2 SVGAGI (reference sequence). In nucleotides, the CDR3 is TGTGCCAGCAGTTACTCGAGGCAGGGTGAGACCGGGGAGCTGTTTTTT. Protein product: CASSYSRQGETGELFF.

The J gene is TRBJ2-5, the V gene TRBV15; the D gene is possibly TRBD2 (6 bases). This CDR3 is 14 amino acids long. The V end was cut by 0 bases, the J end by 1 base, with 6 bases between. Germline assignment: CDR1 LNHNV and CDR2 YYDKDF (reference sequence). The CDR3 DNA reads as TGTGCCACCAGCAGAGAACTAGCCCAAGAGACCCAGTACTTC. It codes for CATSRELAQETQYF.

The gene calls are TRBV6-5 and TRBJ1-6; D unclear. The V and J ends lost 6 bases and 9 bases respectively, with 9 bases between them. This CDR3 is built from 12 residues. Germline V gene sequence: CDR1 MNHEY, CDR2 SVGAGI. DNA for the CDR3: TGTGCCAGCAGGGCAGGAGGTTCACCCCTCCACTTT. Amino acid sequence: CASRAGGSPLHF.

This clone appeared once. This rearrangement joins TRBV6-5 to TRBJ2-1; D perhaps matches TRBD2 (6 bases). Trimming shortened V by 2 bases and J by 6 bases, and 14 bases separated the two germline ends. The CDR3 is 15 amino acids. Germline V lookup: CDR1 MNHEY, CDR2 SVGAGI. The DNA of the CDR3 is TGTGCCAGCAGTTACGGTAGTGGGGGAGGCAATGAGCAGTTCTTC. It is translated as CASSYGSGGGNEQFF.

The chain uses TRBV7-9 and TRBJ1-1, with 9 bases lining up with TRBD1. V trimming: 5 bases; J trimming: 5 bases; junction bases outside the gene matches: 9. The CDR3 is made up of 15 amino acids. Germline loops: CDR1 SEHNR, CDR2 FQNEAQ (reference sequence). CDR3 loop: CASSPHGTGTTEAFF. The CDR3 DNA reads TGTGCCAGCAGCCCCCACGGGACAGGGACTACTGAAGCTTTCTTT.